This TCR beta chain is from a study of regulatory T cells in long-lasting Graves disease. Time point defined: newly diagnosed GD, antithyroid drugs for less than 3 months. With RNA extracted from PBMCs as input, the TCR library was made. HTBI primers from iRepertoire and Arm-PCR of CDR3 regions yielded the TCR beta libraries. TCRdb ran MiXCR on the multiplex PCR reads and lists one entry per CDR3 protein. The data contain approximately 400,000 distinct CDR3 sequences, around 11% of them singletons. This clonotype was picked up many times. Its target is unknown. Notes on the study in general: Persistent cases favored TRBV28, TRBJ1-2 and TRBJ2-5. Relative to new patients (around 1,000), persistent patients exhibited greater sharing of public clonotypes (about 3,000).

Looked up from germline, CDR1 is SGHAT and CDR2 is FQNNGV. The CDR3 is 11 amino acids. The V gene lost 10 bases and the J gene lost 2 bases, with 9 bases spanning the gap. The same data also contributed to another study, on T cells in Graves' hyperthyroidism and ophthalmopathy. That study reports: Reasons for excluding patients were uncontrolled infection, other autoimmune disease, pregnancy or lactation.

The sequence was collected from a woman aged 18-30 years with Graves disease. The J gene is TRBJ2-7, the V gene TRBV11-2; D gene ambiguous. This specimen consisted of peripheral blood mononuclear cells (PBMCs), obtained at new diagnosis, from a patient treated with antithyroid drugs. The CDR3 bases are TGTGCCACCGACGGCACCTACGAGCAGTACTTC. As protein: CATDGTYEQYF.